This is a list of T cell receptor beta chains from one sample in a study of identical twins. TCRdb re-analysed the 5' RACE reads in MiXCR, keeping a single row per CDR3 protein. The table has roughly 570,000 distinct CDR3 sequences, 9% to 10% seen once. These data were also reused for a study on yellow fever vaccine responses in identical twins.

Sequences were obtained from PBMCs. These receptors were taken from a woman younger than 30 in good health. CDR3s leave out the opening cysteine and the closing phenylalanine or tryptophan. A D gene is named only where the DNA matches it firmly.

ASFPYLAGGPTSTDTQY TRBD2 TRBJ2-3 TRBV2
ASRSRATNTGELF NA TRBJ2-2 TRBV28
SAREAGGPGEQF TRBD2 TRBJ2-1 TRBV20-1
ASTYSNQPQH NA TRBJ1-5 TRBV12-3/TRBV12-4
ASSWGATNEKLF NA TRBJ1-4 TRBV6-5
ASSSRDKSLLTDTQY NA TRBJ2-3 TRBV19
SVGRTGGGSEQY TRBD1 TRBJ2-7 TRBV29-1
ASSLSPPDSDTQY NA TRBJ2-3 TRBV7-6
SVGTGGTSGEQY TRBD1 TRBJ2-7 TRBV29-1
ASSVGDHDSYEQY NA TRBJ2-7 TRBV9
ASSEGLWEGSGNTIY NA TRBJ1-3 TRBV6-1
SAREYGSYNEQF NA TRBJ2-1 TRBV20-1
ASTPDRGGTGELF TRBD1 TRBJ2-2 TRBV6-1
ASSLMSGQPQH NA TRBJ1-5 TRBV28
ASSPGIAFYEQF NA TRBJ2-1 TRBV3-1
ASSLDGSFTGELF NA TRBJ2-2 TRBV7-9
ASRGTGGFNQPQH TRBD1 TRBJ1-5 TRBV12-3/TRBV12-4
ASSHTGELTDTQY TRBD1 TRBJ2-3 TRBV7-9
ASSSLSRGRSTDTQY NA TRBJ2-3 TRBV27
ATLSGTAYEQY TRBD1 TRBJ2-7 TRBV28
ASSQDARTGWYGANVLT TRBD1 TRBJ2-6 TRBV14
ASSKDRDGSYEQY TRBD1 TRBJ2-7 TRBV6-2/TRBV6-3
SAALLTSGGSDEQY TRBD2 TRBJ2-7 TRBV20-1